This T cell receptor beta chain was obtained from a study of graft-versus-host responses after intestinal transplantation. For the study at large: Every recipient underwent anti-thymocyte globulin induction, then tacrolimus and steroids for about three years.

Libraries were prepared by immunoSEQ multiplex PCR; TCRdb keeps only in-frame clonotypes and omits some of them. The table includes under 150,000 clones, 90% detected once. A remark on this clone: What it binds is not known.

Study results and caveats: Elevated graft-versus-host to host-versus-graft clonal ratios in allografts were recorded for patients with graft-donor T cell macrochimerism. Early post-transplant declines in HvG were associated with peak levels of circulating GvH clones.

The germline V gene encodes CDR1 KGHSH and CDR2 LQKENI. CDR3 length: 15 residues. Deletions cut 2 bases from V and 2 bases from J, with 11 bases between. The sample here was unstimulated CD4+ T cells sorted from spleen or lymph node cells, taken before intestinal transplant. The sequence came from a human donor who received an intestinal transplant. The chain links TRBV18 to TRBJ2-3; D gene unclear. DNA of the CDR3: TGTGCCAGCTCACCAGGGCACGGCTTCACAGATACGCAGTATTTT. This translates into CASSPGHGFTDTQYF.